This T cell receptor (beta chain) was captured in a study of blood T cell repertoires in COVID-19. At the level of the study: Collection of acute and convalescent COVID-19 samples took place in the United States, Italy and Spain. Nucleic acid was either cDNA or gDNA, and it came from T cells, B-cell-depleted T cells, or PBMCs.

This clone has just a few counts. This CDR3 region has 16 residues. Trimming left V 3 bases short and J 1 base short, with 13 bases between. Germline-derived CDR1 and CDR2 are KGHSH and LQKENI. Methods used by the authors: The authors estimated nucleated cell counts from reference gene primer amplification. Only in-frame clones appear in the TCRdb table, and some are missing; sequencing was by immunoSEQ multiplex PCR. That table is the source of V, J and clone size, and D and trimming were worked out from the DNA. The sample has about 200,000 clones, more than 65% seen once. This chain links TRBV18 with TRBJ1-5, with a weak D call TRBD1 (6 bases). Source material: peripheral blood. The TCR was taken from a woman of 80 years or more with acute or convalescent COVID-19. Here the CDR3 reads CASSPGGAGSNQPQHF. CDR3 DNA sequence: TGTGCCAGCTCACCGGGGGGGGCAGGGAGCAATCAGCCCCAGCATTTT.